The rows below give T cell receptor beta chains drawn from one sample of a study of blood T cell repertoires in COVID-19. Profiling relied on immunoSEQ multiplex PCR, and the TCRdb table lists in-frame clones only, not all of them. Among 150,000 to 200,000 clones, around 91% were seen once, and the ten largest hold 0.6% to 0.8%. What was sequenced was peripheral blood. The receptors were gathered from a man aged 45-65 years with acute or convalescent COVID-19. Both conserved end residues are trimmed from each CDR3. The D gene is left open where the match is weak.

d_call j_call v_call cdr3_aa
NA TRBJ1-2 TRBV5-1 ASSLGPGDYGYT
NA TRBJ2-7 TRBV4-1 ASSPTSGRADEQY
NA TRBJ1-1 TRBV30 AWSTGYDTEAF
TRBD2 TRBJ2-3 TRBV5-1 ASSLRLAGKLTDTQY
TRBD1 TRBJ1-5 TRBV18 ASSTGTGWGAQPQH
NA TRBJ2-4 TRBV11-1 ASSPSRGGGINIQY
NA TRBJ1-4 TRBV15 ATSTRTAGDEKLF
NA TRBJ1-6 TRBV5-6 ASSLSSVGTSYNSPLH
NA TRBJ2-3 TRBV15 ATSRGGTDTQY
NA TRBJ1-1 TRBV6-1 ASSEEGAQNTEAF
TRBD1 TRBJ2-1 TRBV3-1/TRBV3-2 ASSWTGSDNEQF
NA TRBJ1-1 TRBV5-1 ASSLVVGARFTEAF
NA TRBJ2-3 TRBV28 ASSSYGSTDTQY
NA TRBJ1-3 TRBV11-2 ASSLDGLSRGHTIY
NA TRBJ2-3 TRBV9 ASSRRTFTDTQY
NA TRBJ1-2 TRBV30 AWSPNPDYGYT
NA TRBJ1-2 TRBV6-1 ASSEALRDIYGYT
NA TRBJ1-6 TRBV4-1 ASSQAGSGKFPLH
NA TRBJ2-1 TRBV19 ASSMLRIHNEQF
TRBD1 TRBJ1-5 TRBV7-9 ASSLRDSSNQPQH
NA TRBJ2-7 TRBV10-2 ASSEVYGNSYEQY
TRBD1 TRBJ2-5 TRBV2 ASSKGAETQY